A single sample gave rise to the 2 T cell receptor beta chains below, sequenced in a study of T cells in Graves' hyperthyroidism and ophthalmopathy. Using RNA transcripts as the source, TCR beta CDR3 regions were amplified. With the HTBI primer set, the TCR CDR3 went through a first round of RT-PCR. TCRdb re-called the multiplex PCR reads through MiXCR, storing one row per CDR3 protein. The sample includes 300,000 to 450,000 distinct CDR3 sequences, about 12% of them seen just once. The sequencing input was blood. These receptors were taken from a woman aged 18-35 years with Graves' hyperthyroidism.

In its sample, this clonotype was seen many times. This sequence joins TRBV20-1 and TRBJ1-1; D uncertain. The V and J ends lost 1 base and 0 bases respectively, with 6 bases between them. The V gene's germline CDR1 is DFQATT and CDR2 SNEGSKA (reference sequence). This CDR3 is 13 amino acids long. The chain's CDR3 is CSARVGLNTEAFF. CDR3 nucleotide sequence: TGCAGTGCTAGAGTCGGATTGAACACTGAAGCTTTCTTT.

This clonotype was observed many times. The rearrangement uses TRBV5-1 and TRBJ2-3, with D perhaps matching TRBD2 (5 bases). This CDR3 has 16 amino acids. V shed 3 bases and J shed 2 bases, with 16 bases lying between them. CDR1 SGHRS and CDR2 YFSETQ come from the germline V gene. Written as DNA, the CDR3 is TGCGCCAGCAGCTACCGGGATTCAGGACTCACAGATACGCAGTATTTT. It translates to CASSYRDSGLTDTQYF. Filled out from reference TRBV5-1 and TRBJ2-3, the complete variable domain reads KAGVTQTPRYLIKTRGQQVTLSCSPISGHRSVSWYQQTPGQGLQFLFEYFSETQRNKGNFPGRFSGRQFSNSRSEMNVSTLELGDSALYLCASSYRDSGLTDTQYFGPGTRLTVL.